This T cell receptor (beta chain) came from a study of OX40 agonist ivuxolimab in advanced cancers. At the level of the study: Patient treatment consisted of intravenous ivuxolimab administration every 2 weeks at 0.01 to 10 mg/kg. Partial responses were achieved by three patients: one hepatocellular carcinoma, two cutaneous melanoma. The study, taken as a whole, reports: Partial responders dosed at 0.1-3.0 mg/kg displayed clonal expansion ranking among the lowest.

The assay was immunoSEQ multiplex PCR, and TCRdb's table has in-frame clones only and misses some. The sample has around 74,000 clones; 75% to 90% are singletons. As concerns this clone: The antigen is undetermined.

V dropped 0 bases and J dropped 8; count of bases not matched to a gene: 7. Germline values: CDR1 KGHSH, CDR2 LQKENI. CDR3 size: 16 residues. The sample in question was CD4+ or CD8+ T cells sorted from blood, obtained in a trial of the OX40 agonist ivuxolimab. This TCR derives from an adult with an advanced solid tumor such as melanoma, head and neck, liver or kidney cancer. V is TRBV18 and J is TRBJ2-1, with 10 bases that match TRBD2. Written as DNA, the CDR3 is TGTGCCAGCTCACCACCGAGCAGGACTAGCGGCTATGAGCAGTTCTTC. It encodes CASSPPSRTSGYEQFF.